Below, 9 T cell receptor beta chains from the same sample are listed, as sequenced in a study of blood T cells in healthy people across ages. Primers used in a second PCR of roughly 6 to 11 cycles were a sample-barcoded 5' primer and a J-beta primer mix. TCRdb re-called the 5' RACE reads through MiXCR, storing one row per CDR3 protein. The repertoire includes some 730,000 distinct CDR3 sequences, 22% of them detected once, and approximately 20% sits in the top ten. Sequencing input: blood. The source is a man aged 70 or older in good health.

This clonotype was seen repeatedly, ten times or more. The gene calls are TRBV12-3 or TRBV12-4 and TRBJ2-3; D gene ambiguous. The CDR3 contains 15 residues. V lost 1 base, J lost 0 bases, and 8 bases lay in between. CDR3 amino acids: CASSLGAASTDTQYF. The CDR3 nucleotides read TGTGCCAGCAGTTTAGGGGCAGCTAGCACAGATACGCAGTATTTT.

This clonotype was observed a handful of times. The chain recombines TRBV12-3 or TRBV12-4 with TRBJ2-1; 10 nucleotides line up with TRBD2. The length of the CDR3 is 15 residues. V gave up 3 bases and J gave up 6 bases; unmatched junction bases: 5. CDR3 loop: CASSLWSGRANEQFF. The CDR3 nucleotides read TGTGCCAGCAGTTTGTGGAGCGGGAGGGCCAATGAGCAGTTCTTC.

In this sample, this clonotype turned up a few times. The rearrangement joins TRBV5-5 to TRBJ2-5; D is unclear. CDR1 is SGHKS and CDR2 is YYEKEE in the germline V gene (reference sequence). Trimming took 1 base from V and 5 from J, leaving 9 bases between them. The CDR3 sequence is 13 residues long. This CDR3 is CASSLLPMETQYF. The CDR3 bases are TGTGCCAGCAGCTTGCTTCCCATGGAGACCCAGTACTTC.

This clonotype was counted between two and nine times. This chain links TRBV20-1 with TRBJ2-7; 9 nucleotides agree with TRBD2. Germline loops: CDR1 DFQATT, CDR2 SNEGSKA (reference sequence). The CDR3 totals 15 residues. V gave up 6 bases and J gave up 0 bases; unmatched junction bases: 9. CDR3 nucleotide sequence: TGCAGTGCACCACATAGCGGGGGAGTCTCCTACGAGCAGTACTTC. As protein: CSAPHSGGVSYEQYF.

CDR3: CATSTGGYAGEKLFF. CDR3 sequence (DNA): TGTGCCACCAGCACTGGAGGGTATGCTGGTGAAAAACTGTTTTTT. The chain combines TRBV15 with TRBJ1-4, with D unclear. Germline V CDR1 and CDR2: LNHNV, YYDKDF (reference sequence). The CDR3 has 15 residues. The V and J ends lost 4 bases and 7 bases respectively, with 16 bases between them.

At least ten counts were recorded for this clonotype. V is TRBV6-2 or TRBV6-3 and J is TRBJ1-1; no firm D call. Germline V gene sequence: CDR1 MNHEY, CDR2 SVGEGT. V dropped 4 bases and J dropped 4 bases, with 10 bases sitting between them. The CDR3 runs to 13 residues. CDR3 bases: TGTGCCAGCAGTTTGGGTGTCAGCACTGAAGCTTTCTTT. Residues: CASSLGVSTEAFF.

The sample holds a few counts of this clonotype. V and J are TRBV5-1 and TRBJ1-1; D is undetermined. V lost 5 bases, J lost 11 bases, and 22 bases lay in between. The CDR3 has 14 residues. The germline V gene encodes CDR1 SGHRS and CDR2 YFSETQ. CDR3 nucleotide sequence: TGCGCCAGCAGTGCGCCGGGCTGGGGTAACTACGCTTTCTTT. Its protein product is CASSAPGWGNYAFF.

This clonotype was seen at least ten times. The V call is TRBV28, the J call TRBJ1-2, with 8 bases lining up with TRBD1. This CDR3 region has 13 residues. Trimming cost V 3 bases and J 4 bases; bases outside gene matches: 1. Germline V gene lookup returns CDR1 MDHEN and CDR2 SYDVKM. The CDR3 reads CASSFGQGYGYTF. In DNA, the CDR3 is TGTGCCAGCAGTTTCGGACAGGGCTATGGCTACACCTTC.

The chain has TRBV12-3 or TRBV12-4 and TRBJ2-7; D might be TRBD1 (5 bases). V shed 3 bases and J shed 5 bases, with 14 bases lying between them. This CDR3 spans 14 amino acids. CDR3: CASSFEWGDDEQYF. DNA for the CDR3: TGTGCCAGCAGTTTCGAGTGGGGCGATGACGAGCAGTACTTC.